This TCR beta chain emerged from a study of long-term antiretroviral therapy in people with HIV. CDR3 length equals 11 residues. Trimming cost V 8 bases and J 8 bases, with 9 bases left between them. CDR1 is SGHVS, CDR2 FQNEAQ, per germline. As to this clone: Antigen: not known.

Study findings and constraints: The study found narrower CDR3 length ranges in HIV repertoires than in controls.

The assay used was immunoSEQ (version v3.0), run at survey level. Libraries were prepared by immunoSEQ multiplex PCR; TCRdb keeps only in-frame clonotypes and omits some of them. The table lists roughly 33,000 clones, 60% to 85% of them singletons. Held in samples before DNA extraction were about 0.9-11 million cryopreserved PBMC. This TCR derives from a woman between 50 and 59 years old with HIV. J is TRBJ1-4 and V is TRBV7-8; D remains unclear. The sequencing here drew on unsorted PBMCs, taken 2 years after starting antiretroviral therapy. This chain's CDR3 is CASARGEKLFF. The CDR3 DNA sequence: TGTGCCAGCGCTCGGGGAGAAAAACTGTTTTTT. The whole variable domain, filled in from reference TRBV7-8 and TRBJ1-4, reads GAGVSQSPRYKVAKRGQDVALRCDPISGHVSLFWYQQALGQGPEFLTYFQNEAQLDKSGLPSDRFFAERPEGSVSTLKIQRTQQEDSAVYLCASARGEKLFFGSGTQLSVL.